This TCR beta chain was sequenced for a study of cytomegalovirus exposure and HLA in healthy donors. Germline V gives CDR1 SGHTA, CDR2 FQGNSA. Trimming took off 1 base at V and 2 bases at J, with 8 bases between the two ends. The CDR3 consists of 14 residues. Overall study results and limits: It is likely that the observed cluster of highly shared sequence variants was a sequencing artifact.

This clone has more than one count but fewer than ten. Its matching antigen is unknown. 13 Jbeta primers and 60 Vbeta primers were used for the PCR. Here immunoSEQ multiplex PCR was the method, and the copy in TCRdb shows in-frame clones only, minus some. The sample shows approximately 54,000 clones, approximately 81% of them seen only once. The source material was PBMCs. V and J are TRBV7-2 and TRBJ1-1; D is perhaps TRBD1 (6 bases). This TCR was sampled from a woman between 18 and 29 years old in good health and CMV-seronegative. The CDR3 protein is CASSLGTANTEAFF. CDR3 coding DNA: TGTGCCAGCAGCTTAGGGACAGCTAACACTGAAGCTTTCTTT.